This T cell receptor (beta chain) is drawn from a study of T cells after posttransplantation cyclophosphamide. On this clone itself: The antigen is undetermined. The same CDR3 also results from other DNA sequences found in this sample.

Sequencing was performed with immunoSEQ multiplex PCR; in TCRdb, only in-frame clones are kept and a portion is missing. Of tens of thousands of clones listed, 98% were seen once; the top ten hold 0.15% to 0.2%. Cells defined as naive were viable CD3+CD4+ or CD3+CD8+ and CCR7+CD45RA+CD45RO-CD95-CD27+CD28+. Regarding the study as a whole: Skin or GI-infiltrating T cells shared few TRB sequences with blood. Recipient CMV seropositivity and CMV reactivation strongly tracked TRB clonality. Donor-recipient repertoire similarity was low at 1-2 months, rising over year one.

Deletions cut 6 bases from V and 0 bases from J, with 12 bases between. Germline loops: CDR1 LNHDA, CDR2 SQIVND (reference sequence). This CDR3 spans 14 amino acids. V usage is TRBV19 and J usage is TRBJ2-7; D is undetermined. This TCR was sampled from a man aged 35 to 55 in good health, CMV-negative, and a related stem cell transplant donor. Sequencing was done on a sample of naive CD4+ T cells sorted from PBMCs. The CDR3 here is CASRARPDSYEQYF. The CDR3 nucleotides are TGTGCCAGTAGAGCCAGGCCAGACTCCTACGAGCAGTACTTC.